What follows are 23 T cell receptor beta chains derived from one specimen sequenced in a study of shared clonotypes between healthy human individuals. TCRdb keeps only in-frame clones here, not all; method: immunoSEQ multiplex PCR. The sample has about 450,000 clones; approximately 79% are singletons. The source material was PBMCs. Receptors were obtained from a woman aged 40 to 49 in good health. Some clones in this sample may be carry-over from other donors' samples.

This chain connects TRBV5-1 to TRBJ1-1; TRBD1 agrees at 9 bases. Trimming removed 0 bases from V and 1 base from J; junction bases left unmatched: 4. The CDR3 runs to 16 residues. The germline gives CDR1 SGHRS, CDR2 YFSETQ. CDR3 coding DNA: TGCGCCAGCAGCTTGGGGACAGGGGTTAAGAACACTGAAGCTTTCTTT. It specifies CASSLGTGVKNTEAFF.

DNA of the CDR3: TGTGCCAGCAGCGGGAGGGCGGTCGGGACAGATACGCAGTATTTT. Translating it yields CASSGRAVGTDTQYF. V and J are TRBV9 and TRBJ2-3, with TRBD2 as a possible D gene (6 bases). There are 15 residues in the CDR3. Trimming shortened V by 3 bases and J by 3 bases, and 14 bases separated the two germline ends. Germline CDR1 SGDLS, CDR2 YYNGEE.

About this clone itself: The same CDR3 can be traced to other DNA sequences in this sample. The chain joins TRBV18 to TRBJ2-3; perhaps TRBD1 as D (6 bases). Trimming pared 3 bases from V and 0 bases from J, leaving 7 bases between. Looked up from germline, CDR1 is KGHSH and CDR2 is LQKENI. There are 14 residues in the CDR3. The CDR3 here is CASSPTGSTDTQYF. The CDR3 DNA reads TGTGCCAGCTCACCGACAGGTAGCACAGATACGCAGTATTTT.

Remarks on this clone: Only one base separates this from a far larger clonotype, so it likely reflects a read error. The sample has other DNA sequences that encode this CDR3 too. V is TRBV19 and J is TRBJ1-5; D is perhaps TRBD1 (6 bases). The CDR3 contains 13 residues. V was trimmed by 7 bases and J by 2 bases, leaving 9 bases between them. Germline CDR1 is LNHDA and CDR2 is SQIVND (reference sequence). CDR3: CASTGQRNQPQHF. Written as DNA, the CDR3 is TGTGCCAGTACAGGACAGCGCAATCAGCCCCAGCATTTT.

The rearrangement links TRBV15 to TRBJ2-2; 7 positions match TRBD2. Germline assignment: CDR1 LNHNV and CDR2 YYDKDF (reference sequence). V lost 4 bases to trimming and J lost 3 bases; unmatched junction nucleotides: 5. This CDR3 is 15 amino acids long. CDR3 in amino acids: CATSTTSDHTGELFF. The CDR3 DNA follows: TGTGCCACCAGCACAACTAGCGACCACACCGGGGAGCTGTTTTTT.

CDR3 sequence: CASSVSFSISEQYF. In DNA form, the CDR3 reads TGTGCCAGCAGTGTGAGTTTTTCCATCTCCGAGCAGTACTTC. The chain carries TRBV6-1 and TRBJ2-7; D not resolved. The length of the CDR3 is 14 residues. The germline gives CDR1 MNHNS, CDR2 SASEGT. Trimming cost V 4 bases and J 6 bases, with 16 bases left between them.

This rearrangement joins TRBV6-5 to TRBJ2-7, with no clear D. V was clipped by 5 bases and J by 5 bases, with 16 bases between them. CDR1 MNHEY and CDR2 SVGAGI come from the germline V gene. The CDR3 covers 14 residues. The CDR3 loop is CASSASGRRNEQYF. In nucleotides, the CDR3 is TGTGCCAGCAGTGCGTCGGGCAGAAGAAACGAGCAGTACTTC.

This clone was picked up a small number of times. The J gene is TRBJ2-3, the V gene TRBV19, with D uncertain. The germline CDR1 and CDR2 sequences are LNHDA and SQIVND (reference sequence). V gave up 3 bases and J gave up 2 bases, with 12 bases separating them. The CDR3 is made up of 15 amino acids. The CDR3 nucleotides are TGTGCCAGTAGTATGGGCTTAACCTTCACAGATACGCAGTATTTT. Protein: CASSMGLTFTDTQYF.

This clone was picked up a small number of times. The chain links TRBV6-1 to TRBJ1-1, with D perhaps matching TRBD1 (6 bases). CDR1 is MNHNS, CDR2 SASEGT, per germline. V was clipped by 0 bases and J by 8 bases, with 16 bases between them. This CDR3 comprises 15 residues. CDR3 sequence: CASSEASEGGKEAFF. The CDR3 DNA follows: TGTGCCAGCAGTGAAGCCTCGGAGGGGGGGAAGGAAGCTTTCTTT.

A word on this clone: The same CDR3 can be traced to other DNA sequences in this sample. The CDR3 protein is CASSPRLAGDTGELFF. For the CDR3, the DNA is TGTGCCAGCTCACCACGACTAGCGGGGGACACCGGGGAGCTGTTTTTT. The V gene is TRBV18, the J gene TRBJ2-2; 12 nucleotides line up with TRBD2. Germline CDR1 KGHSH, CDR2 LQKENI. CDR3 length: 16 amino acids. J was trimmed by 3 bases and V by 1 base; bases with no gene match: 0.

This clone was detected only a few times. The CDR3 DNA follows: TGTGCCAGCATCCGAGCGCAGGGAGGCGAGCAGTACTTC. Translated, it gives CASIRAQGGEQYF. The chain uses TRBV7-8 and TRBJ2-7; perhaps TRBD2 as D (6 bases). This CDR3 spans 13 amino acids. The germline CDR1 and CDR2 sequences are SGHVS and FQNEAQ. The germline V and J ends were trimmed by 7 bases and 6 bases, with 16 bases remaining between them.

Of note for this clone: A far bigger clonotype differs at one base, so this is likely a read error. The rearrangement links TRBV9 to TRBJ2-7; D call uncertain. The CDR3 spans 14 residues. In germline, CDR1 is SGDLS, CDR2 YYNGEE. The ends were cut back, 0 bases at V and 1 base at J, with 8 bases in the middle. Written as DNA, the CDR3 is TGTGCCAGCAGCGTAGGGGTACAGTCCTACGAGCAGTACTTC. Protein: CASSVGVQSYEQYF. Drawing the rest from reference TRBV9 and TRBJ2-7, the complete variable domain is DSGVTQTPKHLITATGQRVTLRCSPRSGDLSVYWYQQSLDQGLQFLIQYYNGEERAKGNILERFSAQQFPDLHSELNLSSLELGDSALYFCASSVGVQSYEQYFGPGTRLTVT.

V usage is TRBV7-3 and J usage is TRBJ2-1; possible D gene TRBD2, 5 bases. Trimming took off 3 bases at V and 5 bases at J, with 8 bases between the two ends. Germline lookup yields CDR1 SGHTA and CDR2 FQGTGA. The CDR3 runs to 13 residues. In nucleotides, the CDR3 is TGTGCCAGCAGCTTGGAGCGGAACAATGAGCAGTTCTTC. The encoded protein is CASSLERNNEQFF.

This chain links TRBV6-6 with TRBJ1-5, with D unresolved. Trimming took 0 bases from V and 0 from J, leaving 6 bases between them. The CDR3 contains 15 residues. Germline V gene sequence: CDR1 MNHNY, CDR2 SVGAGI (reference sequence). The CDR3 nucleotides read TGTGCCAGCAGTTACTCGAGGGTTAGCAATCAGCCCCAGCATTTT. Translating gives CASSYSRVSNQPQHF.

This clone was seen once. CDR3 bases: TGTGCCAGCATTGGATCAGTGGGTGGATCCTACGAGCAGTACTTC. Its protein product is CASIGSVGGSYEQYF. The chain combines TRBV28 with TRBJ2-7; D is undetermined. The CDR3 runs 15 residues. The V gene's germline CDR1 is MDHEN and CDR2 SYDVKM. V was pared by 7 bases and J by 1 base, with 17 bases between.

This clone has more than one count but fewer than ten. Written as DNA, the CDR3 is TGTGCCAGCAGCCAAGATCCCGCGGGGAGCTATAGCAATCAGCCCCAGCATTTT. Protein: CASSQDPAGSYSNQPQHF. The V gene is TRBV4-2, the J gene TRBJ1-5; unclear D gene. Germline V lookup: CDR1 LGHNA, CDR2 YNFKEQ. Trimming took off 0 bases at V and 0 bases at J, with 15 bases between the two ends. The CDR3 loop spans 18 amino acids.

This clone was counted only a few times. The J gene is TRBJ2-3, the V gene TRBV7-3; a weak D match, TRBD2 (5 bases). The V and J ends lost 1 base and 6 bases respectively, with 14 bases between them. CDR1 is SGHTA, CDR2 FQGTGA, per germline. The CDR3 has 15 amino acids. In DNA form, the CDR3 reads TGTGCCAGCAGCTTAAAATCCGGGGTGGCGGATACGCAGTATTTT. Protein sequence: CASSLKSGVADTQYF.

This clone was counted a single time. The chain combines TRBV7-2 with TRBJ2-2; the match to TRBD2 covers 8 bases. The CDR3 is 16 amino acids. The ends lost 5 bases at V and 3 bases at J; junction bases unmatched: 8. Germline-derived CDR1 and CDR2 are SGHTA and FQGNSA. This chain's CDR3 is CASSHWGLGYTGELFF. CDR3 nucleotides: TGTGCCAGCAGCCACTGGGGACTAGGGTACACCGGGGAGCTGTTTTTT.

The genes are TRBV27 and TRBJ2-2, with D uncertain. The CDR3 is 18 amino acids. Trimming removed 0 bases from V and 0 bases from J, with 14 bases in between. CDR1 and CDR2 (germline): MNHEY, SMNVEV (reference sequence). The CDR3 DNA follows: TGTGCCAGCAGTTTATCCAGGTACTACCCACCGAACACCGGGGAGCTGTTTTTT. This sequence encodes CASSLSRYYPPNTGELFF.

This sequence joins TRBV11-1 and TRBJ2-3, with a possible D match to TRBD2 (5 bases). This CDR3 contains 14 residues. V gave up 3 bases and J gave up 6 bases, with 13 bases separating them. CDR1 is SGHAT and CDR2 is FQDESV in the germline V gene (reference sequence). For the CDR3, the DNA is TGTGCCAGCAGCTTTCGTCGGGAAGGGGATACGCAGTATTTT. It codes for CASSFRREGDTQYF.

This clone showed up just once. The J gene is TRBJ2-5, the V gene TRBV30, with unresolved D. Germline V gene data show CDR1 as GTSNPN and CDR2 as SVGIG (reference sequence). The CDR3 contains 12 residues. V gave up 3 bases and J gave up 0 bases, with 5 bases separating them. The CDR3 reads CAWSPYQETQYF. In nucleotides, the CDR3 is TGTGCCTGGAGCCCGTACCAAGAGACCCAGTACTTC.

The chain couples TRBV10-2 to TRBJ2-6; D is uncertain. In germline, CDR1 is WSHSY, CDR2 SAAADI. The CDR3 consists of 15 residues. V was clipped by 8 bases and J by 2 bases, with 13 bases between them. Here the CDR3 reads CASLQSRAGANVLTF. CDR3 coding DNA: TGCGCCAGCCTCCAGAGTCGGGCTGGGGCCAACGTCCTGACTTTC.

The CDR3 DNA reads as TGCAGCGTTGAGGGGACAGGCGGCACCGACGAGCAGTACTTC. Its protein is CSVEGTGGTDEQYF. The chain has TRBV29-1 and TRBJ2-7; the match to TRBD1 covers 8 bases. CDR3 length: 14 amino acids. Germline V gene data show CDR1 as SQVTM and CDR2 as ANQGSEA. The junction had 9 bases not matched to a gene; V was cut back by 3 bases and J by 5 bases.